This paragraph covers one TCR beta chain sequence. It was RNA transcripts that yielded the amplified TCR beta CDR3 regions. HTBI primers were employed in a first-round RT-PCR of the TCR CDR3. MiXCR, applied by TCRdb to the multiplex PCR reads, yields one record per CDR3 protein. Found here are hundreds of thousands of distinct CDR3 sequences, more than 15% of them singletons; the top ten hold under 3.5%. V was pared by 3 bases and J by 1 base, with 5 bases of the junction left unmatched. This CDR3 region has 16 residues. Germline CDR1 reads LGHNT; CDR2 reads FRNRAP. This sample was included in a study of T cells in Graves' hyperthyroidism and ophthalmopathy.

The origin of this receptor is a middle-aged woman with Graves' ophthalmopathy. The sample taken for sequencing was blood. V usage is TRBV12-5 and J usage is TRBJ2-3, with TRBD2 matching 9 bases. The CDR3 region is CASGFRLAARTDTQYF. The CDR3 nucleotides are TGTGCTAGTGGTTTCCGACTAGCGGCCCGCACAGATACGCAGTATTTT.